The clone carrying this TCR beta chain has at least ten counts. Antigen unknown. This sample was included in a study of CD8 T cells in ankylosing spondylitis. General study findings and limits: Within ankylosing spondylitis blood, a TCR beta motif made up of seven to nine highly homologous variants appeared to be characteristic. Peripheral blood samples showed relatively rare disease-linked clones, and these clones were CD8+. Reportedly, matched ankylosing spondylitis synovial fluid was significantly enriched for disease-linked clones.

Scientists made TCR beta libraries using quantitative 5'-RACE with molecular barcodes. MiXCR was run by TCRdb on the 5' RACE reads, yielding one entry per CDR3 protein. The sample holds around 490,000 distinct CDR3 sequences, about 5% seen once. The sequenced sample was blood, either unsorted or a sorted T cell fraction (not recorded which). This TCR derives from a male donor with ankylosing spondylitis.

This CDR3 is CASSYDYETQYF. In DNA form, the CDR3 reads TGTGCCAGCAGTTACGACTATGAGACCCAGTACTTC. The V gene is TRBV6-5, the J gene TRBJ2-5; the D gene is possibly TRBD2 (5 bases). Germline CDR1 and CDR2: MNHEY and SVGAGI. Trimming left V 2 bases short and J 5 bases short, with 6 bases between. This CDR3 region has 12 residues.